A single sample gave rise to the 26 T cell receptor beta chains below, sequenced in a study of PD-L1 blockade in urothelial cancer. Some clones are missing from TCRdb's copy, which holds only in-frame ones; the method was immunoSEQ multiplex PCR. This table holds about 63,000 clones, about four fifths found once. Time point described: pretreatment peripheral blood. The starting material was PBMCs, obtained around atezolizumab (anti-PD-L1) treatment. Receptors originate from a man aged 65 to 85 with urothelial cancer.

The chain couples TRBV5-6 to TRBJ2-1; TRBD2 aligns across 8 bases. The CDR3 loop spans 13 amino acids. Trimming at V came to 2 bases and at J to 7 bases, leaving 2 bases not matched to a gene. The germline gives CDR1 SGHDT, CDR2 YYEEEE. The CDR3 DNA follows: TGTGCCAGCAGCTTAGCGGGGGTTAATGAGCAGTTCTTC. It translates to CASSLAGVNEQFF. Full variable domain (remainder filled in from reference TRBV5-6 and TRBJ2-1): DAGVTQSPTHLIKTRGQQVTLRCSPKSGHDTVSWYQQALGQGPQFIFQYYEEEERQRGNFPDRFSGHQFPNYSSELNVNALLLGDSALYLCASSLAGVNEQFFGPGTRLTVL.

The chain couples TRBV7-9 to TRBJ2-1; D not resolved. Trimming took 1 base from V and 4 from J, leaving 8 bases between them. The germline V gene has CDR1 SEHNR and CDR2 FQNEAQ (reference sequence). This CDR3 comprises 14 residues. The CDR3 DNA sequence: TGTGCCAGCAGCTTAGATGCGGATTACAATGAGCAGTTCTTC. Encoded protein: CASSLDADYNEQFF.

The chain uses TRBV5-4 and TRBJ1-2; no clear D gene. In germline, CDR1 is SGHNT, CDR2 YYREEE (reference sequence). This CDR3 is built from 16 residues. With 0 bases removed from V and 0 bases from J, the gap between germline ends came to 12 bases. This chain's CDR3 is CASSLGPSASNYGYTF. Written as DNA, the CDR3 is TGTGCCAGCAGCTTGGGGCCGAGCGCCTCTAACTATGGCTACACCTTC.

The chain carries TRBV18 and TRBJ1-2; tentative D call: TRBD1 (6 bases). V was shortened by 3 bases and J by 8 bases, with 22 bases between the two germline ends. The CDR3 spans 16 residues. Germline-derived CDR1 and CDR2 are KGHSH and LQKENI. In DNA, the CDR3 is TGTGCCAGCTCACCCCGGACAGAAGGGGGATTAAGCGGCTACACCTTC. Protein sequence: CASSPRTEGGLSGYTF.

The CDR3 loop is CASSFTGGDGYTF. The CDR3 DNA reads TGCGCCAGCAGCTTCACAGGGGGCGATGGCTACACCTTC. The chain is built from TRBV5-1 and TRBJ1-2, with TRBD1 matching over 9 bases. Germline lookup yields CDR1 SGHRS and CDR2 YFSETQ. This CDR3 spans 13 amino acids. V was clipped by 2 bases and J by 6 bases; unmatched bases: 2.

V is TRBV19 and J is TRBJ1-5, with D possibly being TRBD1 (5 bases). From germline, CDR1 is LNHDA and CDR2 SQIVND (reference sequence). Deletions cut 4 bases from V and 2 bases from J, with 9 bases between. The CDR3 covers 14 residues. The CDR3 nucleotides are TGTGCCAGTAGTAAACAGGCCGGCAATCAGCCCCAGCATTTT. It translates to CASSKQAGNQPQHF.

The chain couples TRBV18 to TRBJ1-1, with D perhaps TRBD1 (5 bases). The CDR3 is 15 amino acids. Germline values: CDR1 KGHSH, CDR2 LQKENI. Between the trimmed V and J ends, which lost 1 base and 1 base, there was a span of 10 bases. The CDR3 DNA sequence: TGTGCCAGCTCACCACGGGAGGACAAGAACACTGAAGCTTTCTTT. Amino acid sequence: CASSPREDKNTEAFF.

The chain couples TRBV27 to TRBJ2-5; D remains unclear. The V and J ends lost 3 bases and 0 bases respectively, with 8 bases between them. CDR1 and CDR2 (germline): MNHEY, SMNVEV (reference sequence). The CDR3 extends over 14 amino acids. The CDR3 DNA follows: TGTGCCAGCAGTTTTTCCCCCAACCAAGAGACCCAGTACTTC. Residues: CASSFSPNQETQYF.

The chain has TRBV7-8 and TRBJ2-1; possibly TRBD2 for D (5 bases). V was pared by 1 base and J by 7 bases, with 14 bases between. Germline values: CDR1 SGHVS, CDR2 FQNEAQ. The CDR3 sequence is 15 residues long. The CDR3 DNA sequence: TGTGCCAGCAGCTTAGGTCGGCTAGCTACTAATGAGCAGTTCTTC. It is translated as CASSLGRLATNEQFF.

The chain combines TRBV27 with TRBJ1-2, with 8 bases that match TRBD1. Germline V gene data show CDR1 as MNHEY and CDR2 as SMNVEV (reference sequence). V was pared by 2 bases and J by 7 bases, with 6 bases of the junction left unmatched. The CDR3 sequence is 14 residues long. For the CDR3, the DNA is TGTGCCAGCAGTTTAACAGCAGGGGGCGGTGGCTACACCTTC. Residues: CASSLTAGGGGYTF.

CDR3 nucleotide sequence: TGTGCCAGCTCACCAGGACAGGACTGGAACACTGAAGCTTTCTTT. Amino acid sequence: CASSPGQDWNTEAFF. The chain combines TRBV18 with TRBJ1-1; TRBD1 aligns across 7 bases. CDR1 is KGHSH and CDR2 is LQKENI in the germline V gene. The V gene end was trimmed by 2 bases and the J gene end by 1 base; junction bases not matched to a gene: 4. The CDR3 loop spans 15 amino acids.

The chain links TRBV4-1 to TRBJ1-3; D may be TRBD1 (5 bases). The CDR3 sequence is 14 residues long. The ends were cut back, 0 bases at V and 3 bases at J, with 6 bases in the middle. Germline V gene lookup returns CDR1 MGHRA and CDR2 YSYEKL. The CDR3 here is CASSQDRVGNTIYF. The CDR3 DNA is TGCGCCAGCAGCCAAGACAGGGTTGGAAACACCATATATTTT.

The chain links TRBV7-9 to TRBJ1-1; 7 nucleotides agree with TRBD1. Trimming took 5 bases from V and 3 from J; bases not matched to a gene: 3. Germline CDR1 and CDR2: SEHNR and FQNEAQ (reference sequence). The CDR3 is 13 residues long. The CDR3 DNA follows: TGTGCCAGCAGCCCACAGGGGTACACTGAAGCTTTCTTT. This gives the protein CASSPQGYTEAFF.

The rearrangement joins TRBV6-1 to TRBJ1-4, with D unclear. Trimming left V 1 base short and J 0 bases short, with 6 bases between. The CDR3 has 15 residues. CDR1 and CDR2 (germline): MNHNS, SASEGT. The CDR3, as DNA: TGTGCCAGCAGTGAAGTGTCAACAACTAATGAAAAACTGTTTTTT. Its protein is CASSEVSTTNEKLFF.

The chain recombines TRBV2 with TRBJ2-5; TRBD2 matches at 10 bases. The J segment lost 0 bases and the V segment lost 5 bases, leaving 12 bases of the junction unmatched. The germline gives CDR1 SNHLY, CDR2 FYNNEI. This CDR3 contains 18 residues. The CDR3 DNA sequence: TGTGCCAGCAGTCCTCTAGCGGGGGACCCCTTTTACCAAGAGACCCAGTACTTC. Residues: CASSPLAGDPFYQETQYF.

The chain links TRBV29-1 to TRBJ1-1, with TRBD1 as a possible D gene (5 bases). CDR1 SQVTM and CDR2 ANQGSEA come from the germline V gene. Trimming left V 1 base short and J 5 bases short, with 11 bases between. The CDR3 runs 13 residues. The CDR3 DNA sequence: TGCAGCGTTGAAGTTCCAGGGCGGACTGAAGCTTTCTTT. It is translated as CSVEVPGRTEAFF.

This clone was detected once. The chain has TRBV6-4 and TRBJ2-7; 7 bases line up with TRBD2. V lost 5 bases and J lost 2; bases outside the gene matches: 15. The CDR3 length is 17 residues. CDR1 is MRHNA and CDR2 is SNTAGT in the germline V gene. The CDR3 protein is CASSLSLITSAAYEQYF. The CDR3 coding sequence is TGTGCCAGCAGTCTCTCCCTCATCACTAGCGCGGCCTACGAGCAGTACTTC.

V usage is TRBV6-5 and J usage is TRBJ2-3; 8 bases map to TRBD1. With V trimmed by 0 bases and J by 3 bases, 2 bases remained unmatched. The CDR3 is 15 amino acids. Germline lookup yields CDR1 MNHEY and CDR2 SVGAGI. The CDR3 protein is CASSYSQGATDTQYF. The CDR3 region has the DNA TGTGCCAGCAGTTACTCGCAGGGGGCTACAGATACGCAGTATTTT.

This sequence joins TRBV2 and TRBJ2-1; unclear D gene. Germline V gene data show CDR1 as SNHLY and CDR2 as FYNNEI. The CDR3 is 15 amino acids. Trimming left V 5 bases short and J 5 bases short, with 16 bases between. For the CDR3, the DNA is TGTGCCAGCAGTATCGATCGAACAGATAACAATGAGCAGTTCTTC. Protein product: CASSIDRTDNNEQFF.

This clone has more than one count but fewer than ten. The genes are TRBV6-5 and TRBJ2-1; 11 bases match TRBD1. The CDR3 runs to 16 residues. CDR1 and CDR2 (germline): MNHEY, SVGAGI. The junction had 8 bases not matched to a gene; V was cut back by 4 bases and J by 6 bases. The CDR3: CASSSQGGTGGNEQFF. For the CDR3, the DNA is TGTGCCAGCAGTTCTCAGGGGGGGACAGGGGGCAATGAGCAGTTCTTC.

This clone showed up just a few times. The rearrangement links TRBV10-3 to TRBJ2-2, with a tentative D call TRBD2 (5 bases). CDR3 length: 14 residues. The ends were cut back, 10 bases at V and 5 bases at J, with 17 bases in the middle. CDR1 and CDR2 from the germline V gene are ENHRY and SYGVKD. This chain's CDR3 is CASAGRGRTGELFF. The CDR3 nucleotides are TGTGCCAGTGCAGGCCGGGGTCGGACCGGGGAGCTGTTTTTT.

The CDR3 loop is CASSQDSGGFNGELFF. CDR3 DNA sequence: TGCGCCAGCAGCCAAGATTCGGGGGGCTTCAACGGGGAGCTGTTTTTT. The rearrangement joins TRBV4-3 to TRBJ2-2; D might be TRBD2 (7 bases). Germline loops: CDR1 LGHNA, CDR2 YSLEER. This CDR3 is 16 amino acids long. Trimming took off 0 bases at V and 7 bases at J, with 15 bases between the two ends.

This chain connects TRBV11-3 to TRBJ1-1; perhaps TRBD1 as D (6 bases). Germline V gene sequence: CDR1 SGHNT, CDR2 YENEEA. The CDR3 length is 13 residues. V lost 3 bases and J lost 5, with 10 bases in between. The CDR3 nucleotides are TGTGCCAGCAGCTTTAACAGGGAAACTGAAGCTTTCTTT. It is translated as CASSFNRETEAFF. The whole variable domain, filled in from reference TRBV11-3 and TRBJ1-1, reads EAGVVQSPRYKIIEKKQPVAFWCNPISGHNTLYWYLQNLGQGPELLIRYENEEAVDDSQLPKDRFSAERLKGVDSTLKIQPAELGDSAVYLCASSFNRETEAFFGQGTRLTVV.

The V gene is TRBV7-8, the J gene TRBJ2-5, with a possible D match to TRBD2 (6 bases). The CDR3 loop spans 15 amino acids. Germline assignment: CDR1 SGHVS and CDR2 FQNEAQ. V was shortened by 7 bases and J by 5 bases, with 20 bases between the two germline ends. The CDR3 sequence is CASTQKGGVGETQYF. CDR3 coding DNA: TGTGCCAGCACCCAAAAAGGAGGGGTGGGGGAGACCCAGTACTTC.

CDR3 bases: TGTGCCAGCAGTTACTTCCGGGACTCAGGAGGCTACACCTTC. Amino acids: CASSYFRDSGGYTF. This chain joins TRBV28 and TRBJ1-2; a weak D match, TRBD1 (5 bases). The CDR3 is made up of 14 amino acids. V dropped 4 bases and J dropped 8 bases, with 17 bases sitting between them. The germline V gene encodes CDR1 MDHEN and CDR2 SYDVKM.

The V and J genes are TRBV10-3 and TRBJ2-3; 7 bases are shared with TRBD2. This CDR3 spans 17 amino acids. Germline loops: CDR1 ENHRY, CDR2 SYGVKD. V was clipped by 10 bases and J by 0 bases; unmatched bases: 16. The CDR3 is CATWEGLTLTSTDTQYF. DNA for the CDR3: TGTGCCACTTGGGAGGGCCTTACCCTCACGAGCACAGATACGCAGTATTTT.